This T cell receptor (beta chain) is from a study of patients and donors after allogeneic stem cell transplantation (TCRdb year 2020). Concerning this clonotype itself: Its antigen is currently not known. Per-base qualities were not stored, and no clone one base away is much larger.

Sequences MNHEY (CDR1) and SMNVEV (CDR2) are obtained from the germline V gene (reference sequence). The CDR3 sequence holds 15 residues, the cysteine and phenylalanine included. Only the CDR3 DNA stays, 45 bases, in frame from base 1. The junction carries 15 bases between V and J, which are trimmed by 0 bases and 9 bases respectively. The protocol used for the library was RT-PCR. These reads were obtained on a NextSeq 550. In TCRdb, the public reads were trimmed at Q25 with fastp and aligned with MiXCR, with productive beta chains retained. Every CDR3 protein is listed once, alongside the most common genes and DNA of its rows. This sample holds tens of thousands of distinct CDR3 sequences; approximately 49% were observed only once. The ten largest account for 60% to 75% of the sample.

The clonotype comes from a human donor who was either an allogeneic HSCT recipient or a stem cell or donor lymphocyte infusion donor (not recorded which). It is not recorded whose cells these are; they may come from a transplant donor. The rearrangement joined TRBV27 to TRBJ2-1, with the D segment identity uncertain. The sample taken for sequencing was blood, either unsorted or a sorted T cell fraction (not recorded which). The encoded CDR3 is CASSLSRFVPGEQFF. The nucleotides are TGTGCCAGCAGTTTATCCCGGTTTGTCCCCGGTGAGCAGTTCTTC.